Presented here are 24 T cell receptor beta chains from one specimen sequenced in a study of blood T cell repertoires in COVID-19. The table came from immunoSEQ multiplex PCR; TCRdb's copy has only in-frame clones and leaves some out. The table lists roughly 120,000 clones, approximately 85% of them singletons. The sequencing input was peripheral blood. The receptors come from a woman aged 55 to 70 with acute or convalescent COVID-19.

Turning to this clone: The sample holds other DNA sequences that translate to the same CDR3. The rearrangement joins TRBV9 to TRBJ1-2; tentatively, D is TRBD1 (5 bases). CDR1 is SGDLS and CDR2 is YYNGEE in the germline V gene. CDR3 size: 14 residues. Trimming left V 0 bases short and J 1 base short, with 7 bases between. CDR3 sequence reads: CASSVGQGNYGYTF. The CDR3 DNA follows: TGTGCCAGCAGCGTAGGCCAGGGTAACTATGGCTACACCTTC.

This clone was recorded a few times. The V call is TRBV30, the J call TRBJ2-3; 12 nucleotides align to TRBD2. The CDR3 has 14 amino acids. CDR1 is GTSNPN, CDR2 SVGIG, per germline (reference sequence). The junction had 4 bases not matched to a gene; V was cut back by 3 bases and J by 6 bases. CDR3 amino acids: CAWRTSGGPDTQYF. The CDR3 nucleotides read TGTGCCTGGAGGACTAGCGGGGGCCCTGATACGCAGTATTTT.

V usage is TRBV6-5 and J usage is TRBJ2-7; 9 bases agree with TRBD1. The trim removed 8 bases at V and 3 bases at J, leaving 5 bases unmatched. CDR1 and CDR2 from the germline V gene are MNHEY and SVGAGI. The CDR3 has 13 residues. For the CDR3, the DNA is TGTGCCAGCTTTACAGGGGGCATCTACGAGCAGTACTTC. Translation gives CASFTGGIYEQYF.

DNA of the CDR3: TGTGCCAGCAGCTTAGGACAATCAGTCTATGGCTACACCTTC. Encoded protein: CASSLGQSVYGYTF. The genes are TRBV5-6 and TRBJ1-2; weak D call: TRBD1 (5 bases). The CDR3 sequence is 14 residues long. From germline, CDR1 is SGHDT and CDR2 YYEEEE. V was trimmed by 2 bases and J by 4 bases, leaving 12 bases between them.

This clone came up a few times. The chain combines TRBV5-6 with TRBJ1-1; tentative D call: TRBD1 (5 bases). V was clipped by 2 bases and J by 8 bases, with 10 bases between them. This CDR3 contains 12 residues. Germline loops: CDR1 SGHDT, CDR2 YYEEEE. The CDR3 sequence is CASSFGGSEAFF. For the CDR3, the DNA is TGTGCCAGCAGCTTTGGGGGGAGCGAAGCTTTCTTT.

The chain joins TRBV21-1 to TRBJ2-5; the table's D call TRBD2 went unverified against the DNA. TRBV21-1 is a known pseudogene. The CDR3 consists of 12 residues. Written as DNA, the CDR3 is TGTGCCAGCACCAGGGACTTCGAGACCCAGTACTTC. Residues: CASTRDFETQYF.

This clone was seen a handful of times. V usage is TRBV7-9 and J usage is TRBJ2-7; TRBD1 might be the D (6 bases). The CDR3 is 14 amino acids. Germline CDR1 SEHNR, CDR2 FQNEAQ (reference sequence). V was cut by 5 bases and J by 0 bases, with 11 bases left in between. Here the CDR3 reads CASSPTGGSYEQYF. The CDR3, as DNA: TGTGCCAGCAGCCCGACAGGAGGCTCCTACGAGCAGTACTTC.

The CDR3 here is CASSEGGGTSYEQYF. DNA of the CDR3: TGTGCCAGCAGTGAAGGCGGGGGGACCTCCTACGAGCAGTACTTC. The chain has TRBV6-1 and TRBJ2-7; 8 bases line up with TRBD2. The V gene's germline CDR1 is MNHNS and CDR2 SASEGT. The CDR3 has 15 residues. V trimming: 1 base; J trimming: 0 bases; junction bases outside the gene matches: 2.

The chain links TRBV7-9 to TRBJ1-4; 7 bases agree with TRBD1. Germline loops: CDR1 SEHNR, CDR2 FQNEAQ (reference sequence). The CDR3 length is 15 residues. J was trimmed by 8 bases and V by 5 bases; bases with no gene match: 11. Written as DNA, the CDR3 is TGTGCCAGCAGCCAAGGGGGCAGGGCTGGGGAAAAACTGTTTTTT. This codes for CASSQGGRAGEKLFF.

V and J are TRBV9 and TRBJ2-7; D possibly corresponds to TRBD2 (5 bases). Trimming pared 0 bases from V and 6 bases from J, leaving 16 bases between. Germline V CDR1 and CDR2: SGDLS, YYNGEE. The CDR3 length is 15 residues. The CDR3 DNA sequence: TGTGCCAGCAGCGTAGAAGGGAGCCGTTTCCGCGAGCAGTACTTC. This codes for CASSVEGSRFREQYF.

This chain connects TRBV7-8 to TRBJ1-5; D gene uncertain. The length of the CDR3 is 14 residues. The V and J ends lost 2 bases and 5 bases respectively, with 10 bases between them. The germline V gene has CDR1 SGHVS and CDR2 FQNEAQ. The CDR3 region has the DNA TGTGCCAGCAGCTTATTTGGGGAGTATCAGCCCCAGCATTTT. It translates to CASSLFGEYQPQHF.

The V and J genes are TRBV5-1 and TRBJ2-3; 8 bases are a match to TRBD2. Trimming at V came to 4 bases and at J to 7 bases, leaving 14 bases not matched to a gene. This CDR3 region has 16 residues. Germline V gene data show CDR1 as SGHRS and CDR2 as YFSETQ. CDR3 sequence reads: CASSAGAGAGVHTQYF. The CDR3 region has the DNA TGCGCCAGCAGCGCGGGAGCGGGGGCCGGGGTACATACGCAGTATTTT.

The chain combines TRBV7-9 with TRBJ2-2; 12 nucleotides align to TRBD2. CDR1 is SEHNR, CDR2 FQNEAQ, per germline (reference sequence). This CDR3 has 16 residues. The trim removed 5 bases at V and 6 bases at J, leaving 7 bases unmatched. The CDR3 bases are TGTGCCAGCAGCCCCTCCCTAGCGGGGGGGCCCGGGGAGCTGTTTTTT. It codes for CASSPSLAGGPGELFF. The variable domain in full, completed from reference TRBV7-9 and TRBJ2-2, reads DTGVSQNPRHKITKRGQNVTFRCDPISEHNRLYWYRQTLGQGPEFLTYFQNEAQLEKSRLLSDRFSAERPKGSFSTLEIQRTEQGDSAMYLCASSPSLAGGPGELFFGEGSRLTVL.

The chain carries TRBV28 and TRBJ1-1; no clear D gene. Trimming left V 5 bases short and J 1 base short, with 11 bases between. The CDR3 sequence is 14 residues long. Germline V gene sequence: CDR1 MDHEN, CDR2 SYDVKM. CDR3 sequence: CASSGSEGNTEAFF. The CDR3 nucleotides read TGTGCCAGCAGTGGCTCCGAGGGGAACACTGAAGCTTTCTTT.

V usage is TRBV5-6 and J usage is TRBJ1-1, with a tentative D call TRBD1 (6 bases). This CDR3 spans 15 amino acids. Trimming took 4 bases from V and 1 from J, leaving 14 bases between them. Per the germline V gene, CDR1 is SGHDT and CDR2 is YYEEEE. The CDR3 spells CASSVTGLANTEAFF. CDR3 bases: TGTGCCAGCAGCGTAACAGGGTTGGCGAACACTGAAGCTTTCTTT.

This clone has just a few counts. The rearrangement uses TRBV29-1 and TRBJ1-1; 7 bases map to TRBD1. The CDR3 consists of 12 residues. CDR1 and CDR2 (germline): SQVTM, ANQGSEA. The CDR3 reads CNTGAWDTEAFF. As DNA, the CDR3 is TGCAACACAGGGGCATGGGACACTGAAGCTTTCTTT.

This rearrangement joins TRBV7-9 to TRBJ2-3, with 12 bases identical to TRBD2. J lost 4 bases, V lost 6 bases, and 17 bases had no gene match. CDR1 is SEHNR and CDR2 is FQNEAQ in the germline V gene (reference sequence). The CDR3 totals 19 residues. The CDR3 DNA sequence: TGTGCCAGCAGTTATTCGGAACTAGCGGGGGGATTCTTTTCAGATACGCAGTATTTT. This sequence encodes CASSYSELAGGFFSDTQYF.

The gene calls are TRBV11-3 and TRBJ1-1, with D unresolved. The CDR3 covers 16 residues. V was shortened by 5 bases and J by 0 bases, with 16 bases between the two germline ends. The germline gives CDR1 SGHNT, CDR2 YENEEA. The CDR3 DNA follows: TGTGCCAGCAGCCCCGGTCGGGGAACAATGAACACTGAAGCTTTCTTT. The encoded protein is CASSPGRGTMNTEAFF.

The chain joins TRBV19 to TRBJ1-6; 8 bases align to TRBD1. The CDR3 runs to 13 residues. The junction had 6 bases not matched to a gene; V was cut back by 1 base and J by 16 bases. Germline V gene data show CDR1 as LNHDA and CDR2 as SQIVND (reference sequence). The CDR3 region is CASSIGTGSLLHF. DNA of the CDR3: TGTGCCAGTAGTATAGGGACAGGGAGTTTGCTCCACTTT.

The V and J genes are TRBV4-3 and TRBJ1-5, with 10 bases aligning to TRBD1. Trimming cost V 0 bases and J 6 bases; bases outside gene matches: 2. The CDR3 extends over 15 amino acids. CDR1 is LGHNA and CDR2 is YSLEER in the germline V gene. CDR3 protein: CASSQDGTGVQPQHF. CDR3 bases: TGCGCCAGCAGCCAAGATGGGACAGGGGTTCAGCCCCAGCATTTT.

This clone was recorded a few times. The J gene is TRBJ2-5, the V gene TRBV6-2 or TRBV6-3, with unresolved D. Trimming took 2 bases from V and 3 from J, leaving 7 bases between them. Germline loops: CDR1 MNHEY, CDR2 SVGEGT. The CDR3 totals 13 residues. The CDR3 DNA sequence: TGTGCCAGCAGTTACGCTGAGAAAGAGACCCAGTACTTC. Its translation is CASSYAEKETQYF.

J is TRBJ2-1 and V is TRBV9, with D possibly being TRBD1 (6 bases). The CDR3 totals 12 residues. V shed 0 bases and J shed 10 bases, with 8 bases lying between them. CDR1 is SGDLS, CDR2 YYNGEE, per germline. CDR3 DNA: TGTGCCAGCAGCGTAGGTGACAGGGAGCAGTTCTTC. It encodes CASSVGDREQFF.

The CDR3 DNA reads TGTGCCACCAGTGAAGGCAGGGGGCGCCCGGCTGAAGCTTTCTTT. Protein product: CATSEGRGRPAEAFF. The V and J genes are TRBV24-1 and TRBJ1-1, with 8 positions matching TRBD1. Germline lookup yields CDR1 KGHDR and CDR2 SFDVKD. The CDR3 has 15 residues. V dropped 4 bases and J dropped 6; count of bases not matched to a gene: 9.

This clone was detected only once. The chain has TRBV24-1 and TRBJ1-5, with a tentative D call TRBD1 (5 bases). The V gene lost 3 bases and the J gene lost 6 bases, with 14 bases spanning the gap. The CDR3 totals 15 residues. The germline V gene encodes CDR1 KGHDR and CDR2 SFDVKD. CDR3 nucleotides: TGTGCCACCAGTGATACTGGACGGGGGGGTCAGCCCCAGCATTTT. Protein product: CATSDTGRGGQPQHF.